This T cell receptor beta chain is from a study of T cell repertoires in cytomegalovirus infection. Study as a whole: Public TCR beta signatures provided an indication of both CMV infection and a matching HLA type. Regarding the study as a whole: Frequencies of public TCR beta families were cumulated, and this identified carriers of CMV plus the relevant HLA.

TCRdb independently ran MiXCR on the reads; one entry per CDR3 protein. The sample shows about 490,000 distinct CDR3 sequences, approximately 15% of them seen only once. A word on this clonotype: Its target is unknown.

The sequence came from a human donor in good health (CMV status not recorded). Some clones in this sample may be carry-over from other donors' samples. Sequenced sample: CD8+ T cells from PBMCs.

CDR3 residues: CASRGGARTTGELFF. In nucleotides, the CDR3 is TGTGCCAGCAGGGGGGGGGCGCGTACCACCGGGGAGCTGTTTTTT. The chain recombines TRBV6-1 with TRBJ2-2, with D perhaps matching TRBD2 (7 bases). V was trimmed by 6 bases and J by 4 bases, leaving 15 bases between them. Germline V gene sequence: CDR1 MNHNS, CDR2 SASEGT. This CDR3 is 15 amino acids long.